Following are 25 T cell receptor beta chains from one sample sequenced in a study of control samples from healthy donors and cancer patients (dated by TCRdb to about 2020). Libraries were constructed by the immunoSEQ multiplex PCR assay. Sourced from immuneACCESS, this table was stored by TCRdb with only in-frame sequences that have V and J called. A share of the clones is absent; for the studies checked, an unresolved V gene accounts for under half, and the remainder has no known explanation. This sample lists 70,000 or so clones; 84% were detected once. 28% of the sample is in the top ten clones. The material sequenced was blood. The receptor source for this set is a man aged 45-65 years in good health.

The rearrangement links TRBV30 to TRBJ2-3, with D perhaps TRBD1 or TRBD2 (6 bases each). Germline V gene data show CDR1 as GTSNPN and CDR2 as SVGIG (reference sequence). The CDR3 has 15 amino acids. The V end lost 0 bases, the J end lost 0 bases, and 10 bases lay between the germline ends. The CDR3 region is CAWSVTGTSTDTQYF. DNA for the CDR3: TGTGCCTGGAGTGTAACAGGGACTAGCACAGATACGCAGTATTTT. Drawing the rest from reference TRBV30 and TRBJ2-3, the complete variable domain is SQTIHQWPATLVQPVGSPLSLECTVEGTSNPNLYWYRQAAGRGLQLLFYSVGIGQISSEVPQNLSASRPQDRQFILSSKKLLLSDSGFYLCAWSVTGTSTDTQYFGPGTRLTVL.

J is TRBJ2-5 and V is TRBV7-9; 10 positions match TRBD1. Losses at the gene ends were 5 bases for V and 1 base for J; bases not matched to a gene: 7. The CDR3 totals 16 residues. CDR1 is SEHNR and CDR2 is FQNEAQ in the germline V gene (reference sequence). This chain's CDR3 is CASSMGQGMLQETQYF. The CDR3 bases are TGTGCCAGCAGCATGGGACAGGGGATGCTCCAAGAGACCCAGTACTTC.

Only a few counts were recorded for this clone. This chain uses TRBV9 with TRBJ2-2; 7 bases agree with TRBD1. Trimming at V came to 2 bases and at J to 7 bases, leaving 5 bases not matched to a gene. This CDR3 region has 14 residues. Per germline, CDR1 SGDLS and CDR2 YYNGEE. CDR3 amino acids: CASSVRQGGGELFF. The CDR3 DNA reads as TGTGCCAGCAGCGTTAGACAGGGTGGCGGGGAGCTGTTTTTT. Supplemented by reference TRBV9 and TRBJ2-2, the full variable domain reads DSGVTQTPKHLITATGQRVTLRCSPRSGDLSVYWYQQSLDQGLQFLIQYYNGEERAKGNILERFSAQQFPDLHSELNLSSLELGDSALYFCASSVRQGGGELFFGEGSRLTVL.

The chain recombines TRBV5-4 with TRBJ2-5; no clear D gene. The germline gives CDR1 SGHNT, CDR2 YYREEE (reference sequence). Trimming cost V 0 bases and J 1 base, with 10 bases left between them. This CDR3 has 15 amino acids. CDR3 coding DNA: TGTGCCAGCAGCTTGGTGAACGCGTTCCAAGAGACCCAGTACTTC. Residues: CASSLVNAFQETQYF.

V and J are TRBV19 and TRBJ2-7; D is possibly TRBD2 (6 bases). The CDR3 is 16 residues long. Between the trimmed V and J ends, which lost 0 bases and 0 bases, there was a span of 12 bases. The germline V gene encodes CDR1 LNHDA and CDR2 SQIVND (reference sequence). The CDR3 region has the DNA TGTGCCAGTAGTATAGAGGGCGGGACGAGCTCCTACGAGCAGTACTTC. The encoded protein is CASSIEGGTSSYEQYF.

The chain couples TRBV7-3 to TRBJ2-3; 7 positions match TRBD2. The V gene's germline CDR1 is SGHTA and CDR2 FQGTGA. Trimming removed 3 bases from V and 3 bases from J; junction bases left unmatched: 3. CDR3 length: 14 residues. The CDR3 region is CASSFWEGTDTQYF. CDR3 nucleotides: TGTGCCAGCAGCTTCTGGGAGGGTACAGATACGCAGTATTTT.

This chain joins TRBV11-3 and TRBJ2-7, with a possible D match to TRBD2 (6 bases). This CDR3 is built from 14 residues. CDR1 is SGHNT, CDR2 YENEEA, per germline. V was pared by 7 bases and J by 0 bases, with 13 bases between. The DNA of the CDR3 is TGTGCCAGCACCCTAGGGAGGAGCTCCTACGAGCAGTACTTC. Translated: CASTLGRSSYEQYF.

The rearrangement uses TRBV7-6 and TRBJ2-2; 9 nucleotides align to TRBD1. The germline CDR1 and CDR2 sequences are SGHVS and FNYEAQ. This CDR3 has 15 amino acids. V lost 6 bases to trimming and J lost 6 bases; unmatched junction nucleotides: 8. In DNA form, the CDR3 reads TGTGCCAGCAGACAACCGGGACAGGGTGCCGGGGAGCTGTTTTTT. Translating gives CASRQPGQGAGELFF.

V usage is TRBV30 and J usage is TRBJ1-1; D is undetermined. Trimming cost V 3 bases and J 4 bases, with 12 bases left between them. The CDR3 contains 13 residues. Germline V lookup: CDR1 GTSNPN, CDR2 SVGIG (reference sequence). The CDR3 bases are TGTGCCTGGAGCGGAGGGCGGGCCACTGAAGCTTTCTTT. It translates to CAWSGGRATEAFF. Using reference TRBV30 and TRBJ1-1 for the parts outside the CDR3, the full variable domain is SQTIHQWPATLVQPVGSPLSLECTVEGTSNPNLYWYRQAAGRGLQLLFYSVGIGQISSEVPQNLSASRPQDRQFILSSKKLLLSDSGFYLCAWSGGRATEAFFGQGTRLTVV.

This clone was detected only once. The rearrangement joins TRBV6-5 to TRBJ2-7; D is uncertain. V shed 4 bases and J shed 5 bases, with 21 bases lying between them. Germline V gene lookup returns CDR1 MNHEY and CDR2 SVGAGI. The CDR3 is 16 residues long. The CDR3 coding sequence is TGTGCCAGCAGTTCCGACTTTGGTGGCGCCCCCGACGAGCAGTACTTC. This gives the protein CASSSDFGGAPDEQYF.

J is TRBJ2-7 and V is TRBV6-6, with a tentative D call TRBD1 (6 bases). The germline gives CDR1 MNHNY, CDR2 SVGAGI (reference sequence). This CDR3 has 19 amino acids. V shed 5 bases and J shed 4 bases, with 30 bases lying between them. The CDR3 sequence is CASSPNVPETSFRGYEQYF. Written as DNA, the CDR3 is TGTGCCAGCAGTCCAAATGTACCCGAAACCTCATTCAGGGGTTACGAGCAGTACTTC.

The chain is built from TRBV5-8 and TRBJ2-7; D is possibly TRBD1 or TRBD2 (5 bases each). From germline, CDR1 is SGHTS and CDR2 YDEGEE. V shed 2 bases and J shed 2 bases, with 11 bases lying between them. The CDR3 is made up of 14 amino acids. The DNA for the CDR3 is TGTGCCAGCAGCTTAATCGGGGCCCCCTACGAGCAGTACTTC. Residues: CASSLIGAPYEQYF. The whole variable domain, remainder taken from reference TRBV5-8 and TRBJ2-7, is EAGVTQSPTHLIKTRGQQATLRCSPISGHTSVYWYQQALGLGLQFLLWYDEGEERNRGNFPPRFSGRQFPNYSSELNVNALELEDSALYLCASSLIGAPYEQYFGPGTRLTVT.

CDR3 DNA sequence: TGTGCCAGCAGTTATAGCGGGACTAACAATGAGCAGTTCTTC. Its translation: CASSYSGTNNEQFF. The chain links TRBV6-5 to TRBJ2-1; the match to TRBD2 covers 8 bases. In germline, CDR1 is MNHEY, CDR2 SVGAGI. The CDR3 length is 14 residues. Trimming took 3 bases from V and 5 from J; bases not matched to a gene: 3.

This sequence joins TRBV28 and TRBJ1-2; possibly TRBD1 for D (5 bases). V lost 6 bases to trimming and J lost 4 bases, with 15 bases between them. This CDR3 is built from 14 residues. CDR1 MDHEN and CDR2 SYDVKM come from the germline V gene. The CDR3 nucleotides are TGTGCCAGCAGCCATTCGCAGGGTGCCTATGGCTACACCTTC. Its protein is CASSHSQGAYGYTF.

The CDR3 nucleotides read TGCGCCAGCAGTCCTCCGGGCCCCGAGGGAGAGACCCAGTACTTC. This translates into CASSPPGPEGETQYF. V and J are TRBV4-1 and TRBJ2-5, with D possibly matching TRBD2 (5 bases). In germline, CDR1 is MGHRA, CDR2 YSYEKL. The CDR3 contains 15 residues. Trimming cost V 6 bases and J 4 bases, with 18 bases left between them.

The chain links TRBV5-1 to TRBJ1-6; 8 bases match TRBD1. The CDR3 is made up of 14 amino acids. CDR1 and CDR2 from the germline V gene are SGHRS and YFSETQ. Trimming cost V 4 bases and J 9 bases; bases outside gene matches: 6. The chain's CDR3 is CASSPDRGASPLHF. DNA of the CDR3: TGCGCCAGCAGCCCTGACAGGGGCGCTTCACCCCTCCACTTT.

The CDR3 loop is CASSIRDYSYEQYF. Written as DNA, the CDR3 is TGTGCCAGTAGTATCCGGGATTATTCCTACGAGCAGTACTTC. V gene TRBV19 combines with J gene TRBJ2-7; possibly TRBD2 for D (5 bases). Deletions cut 3 bases from V and 1 base from J, with 10 bases between. Germline-derived CDR1 and CDR2 are LNHDA and SQIVND (reference sequence). This CDR3 contains 14 residues.

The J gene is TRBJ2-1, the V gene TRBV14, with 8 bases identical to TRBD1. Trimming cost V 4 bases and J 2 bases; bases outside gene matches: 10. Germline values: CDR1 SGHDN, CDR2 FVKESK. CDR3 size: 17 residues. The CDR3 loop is CASSPPVGTGAYNEQFF. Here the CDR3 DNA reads TGTGCCAGCAGCCCTCCCGTTGGGACAGGAGCCTACAATGAGCAGTTCTTC.

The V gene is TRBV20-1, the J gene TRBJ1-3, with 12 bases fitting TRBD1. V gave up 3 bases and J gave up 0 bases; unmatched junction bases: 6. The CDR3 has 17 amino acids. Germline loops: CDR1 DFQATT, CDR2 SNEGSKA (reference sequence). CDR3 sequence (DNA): TGCAGTGCTAGTCTCTTGGGACAGGGGGCCTCTGGAAACACCATATATTTT. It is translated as CSASLLGQGASGNTIYF.

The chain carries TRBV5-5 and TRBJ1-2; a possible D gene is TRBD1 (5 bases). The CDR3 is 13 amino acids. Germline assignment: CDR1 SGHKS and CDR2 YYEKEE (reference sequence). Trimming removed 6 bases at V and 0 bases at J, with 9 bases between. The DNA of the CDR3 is TGTGCCAGCACCCAGACAGCTAACTATGGCTACACCTTC. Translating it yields CASTQTANYGYTF.

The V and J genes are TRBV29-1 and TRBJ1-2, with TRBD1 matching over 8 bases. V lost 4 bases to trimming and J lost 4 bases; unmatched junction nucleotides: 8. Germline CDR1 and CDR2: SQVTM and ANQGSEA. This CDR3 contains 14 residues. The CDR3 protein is CSVAGTGGTYGYTF. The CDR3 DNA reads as TGCAGCGTTGCGGGGACAGGAGGAACCTATGGCTACACCTTC.

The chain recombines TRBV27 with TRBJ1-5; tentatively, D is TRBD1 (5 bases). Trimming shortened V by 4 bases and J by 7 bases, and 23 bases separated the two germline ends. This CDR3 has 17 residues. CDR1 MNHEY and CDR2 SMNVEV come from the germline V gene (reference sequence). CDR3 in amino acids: CASSWGGTSGRGQPQHF. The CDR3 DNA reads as TGTGCCAGCAGTTGGGGGGGGACCTCCGGGAGAGGACAGCCCCAGCATTTT.

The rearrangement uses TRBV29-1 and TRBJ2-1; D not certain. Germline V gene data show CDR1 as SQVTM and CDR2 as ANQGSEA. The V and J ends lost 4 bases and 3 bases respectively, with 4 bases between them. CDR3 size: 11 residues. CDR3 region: CSVVFYNEQFF. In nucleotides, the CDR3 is TGCAGCGTTGTGTTCTACAATGAGCAGTTCTTC.

Here the CDR3 DNA reads TGTGCCAGCAGCCCGTCGGACAGGGGGCGATTAAACGAGCAGTACTTC. Translation: CASSPSDRGRLNEQYF. The chain couples TRBV3-1 (or the pseudogene TRBV3-2) to TRBJ2-7; 11 nucleotides line up with TRBD1. The V gene's germline CDR1 is LGHDT and CDR2 YNNKEL (reference sequence). The CDR3 is 16 amino acids. Trimming cost V 4 bases and J 5 bases; bases outside gene matches: 10.

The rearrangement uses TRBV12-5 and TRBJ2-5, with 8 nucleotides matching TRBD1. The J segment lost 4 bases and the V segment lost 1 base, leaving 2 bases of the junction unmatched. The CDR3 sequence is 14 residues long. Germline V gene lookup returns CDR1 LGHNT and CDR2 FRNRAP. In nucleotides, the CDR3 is TGTGCTAGTGGTTTGGGACAGGGGACAGAGACCCAGTACTTC. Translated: CASGLGQGTETQYF.